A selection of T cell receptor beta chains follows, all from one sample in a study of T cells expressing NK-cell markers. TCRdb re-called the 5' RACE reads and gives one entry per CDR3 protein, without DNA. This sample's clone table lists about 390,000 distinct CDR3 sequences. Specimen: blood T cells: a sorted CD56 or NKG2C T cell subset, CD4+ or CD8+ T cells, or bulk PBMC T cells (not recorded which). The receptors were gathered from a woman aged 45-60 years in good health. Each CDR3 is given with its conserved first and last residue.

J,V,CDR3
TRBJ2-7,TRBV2,CATTSQGLYEQYF
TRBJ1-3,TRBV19,CASSNLIRQGAGNTIYF
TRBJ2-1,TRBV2,CASIRDGVNEQFF
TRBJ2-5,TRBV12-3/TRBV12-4,CASSLRTGGGETQYF
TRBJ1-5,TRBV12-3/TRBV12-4,CASSPEQNSNQPQHF
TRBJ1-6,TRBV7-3,CASSLVQGPLHF
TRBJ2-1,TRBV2,CASSSHGLADQQFF
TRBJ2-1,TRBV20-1,CSARGGFVYNEQFF
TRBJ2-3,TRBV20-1,CSAREGQGGDTQYF
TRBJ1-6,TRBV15,CATSRDRSSPLHF
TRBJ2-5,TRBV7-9,CASRDEGFPYF
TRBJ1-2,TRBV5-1,CASSELREPSPNYGYTF
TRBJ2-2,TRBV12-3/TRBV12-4,CASRLKTGELFF
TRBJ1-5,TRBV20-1,CSASSRAGADQPQHF
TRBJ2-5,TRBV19,CASSSQGPRETQYF
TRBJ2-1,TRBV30,CAWRSQRGAREQFF